This TCR beta chain was sequenced for a study of T cells in Graves' hyperthyroidism and ophthalmopathy. Turning to the study itself: Peripheral blood specimens were obtained at initial diagnosis, prior to any treatment.

It was uncontrolled infection, other autoimmune disease, pregnancy or lactation that excluded patients. From RNA transcripts, TCR beta CDR3 regions were amplified. When the TCR CDR3 underwent first-round RT-PCR, the HTBI primer set was used. TCRdb analysed the multiplex PCR reads with MiXCR anew, one entry per CDR3 protein. This sample has roughly 700,000 distinct CDR3 sequences, with around 15% found just once. This clonotype has ten or more counts. V shed 4 bases, J shed 6 bases, and the junction held 11 bases outside the gene matches. Germline lookup yields CDR1 SGHAT and CDR2 FQNNGV. The CDR3 is 15 amino acids.

The chain couples TRBV11-2 to TRBJ2-7; TRBD1 matches 8 bases. The TCR comes from a young woman with Graves' hyperthyroidism. Sample: blood. This chain's CDR3 is CASSSFGDRLIEQYF. In DNA form, the CDR3 reads TGTGCCAGCAGCTCCTTCGGGGACAGGCTAATCGAGCAGTACTTC.